This T cell receptor (beta chain) was recorded in a study of cytomegalovirus exposure and HLA in healthy donors. General study results and limits: There was a cluster of highly shared sequence variants that was likely a sequencing artifact.

The table lists this clone with a count of one. Its antigen is undetermined. This CDR3 has 15 amino acids. Germline values: CDR1 SGHTA, CDR2 FQGTGA. With 3 bases removed from V and 4 bases from J, the gap between germline ends came to 12 bases. Primers: 60 Vbeta forward and 13 Jbeta reverse. The data were produced by immunoSEQ multiplex PCR, yet TCRdb's version contains in-frame clones alone and is incomplete. The repertoire holds some 150,000 clones, roughly four fifths seen once, with more than 1.5% in the top ten. At collection, donors were nominally healthy, but unrecorded immune exposures were probable.

The chain employs TRBV7-3 and TRBJ2-2, with TRBD2 as a possible D gene (7 bases). Input material: PBMCs. The receptor was isolated from a middle-aged woman in good health and CMV-seronegative. In DNA, the CDR3 is TGTGCCAGCAGCTTGGGGGGGCCAGGCACCGGGGAGCTGTTTTTT. Translation: CASSLGGPGTGELFF.